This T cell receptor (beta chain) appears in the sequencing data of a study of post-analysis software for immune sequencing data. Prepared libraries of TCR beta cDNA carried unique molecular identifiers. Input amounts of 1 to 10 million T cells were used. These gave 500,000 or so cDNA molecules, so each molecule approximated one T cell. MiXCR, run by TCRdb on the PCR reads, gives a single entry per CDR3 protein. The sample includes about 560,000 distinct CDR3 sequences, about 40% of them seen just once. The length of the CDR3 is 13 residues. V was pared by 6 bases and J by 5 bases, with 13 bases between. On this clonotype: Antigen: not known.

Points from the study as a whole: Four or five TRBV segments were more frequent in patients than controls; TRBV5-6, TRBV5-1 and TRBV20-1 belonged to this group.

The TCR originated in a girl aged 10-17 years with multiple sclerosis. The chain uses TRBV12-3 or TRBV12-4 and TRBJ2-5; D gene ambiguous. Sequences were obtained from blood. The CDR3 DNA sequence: TGTGCCAGCAGCCACCCTCCTGGGGAGACCCAGTACTTC. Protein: CASSHPPGETQYF.